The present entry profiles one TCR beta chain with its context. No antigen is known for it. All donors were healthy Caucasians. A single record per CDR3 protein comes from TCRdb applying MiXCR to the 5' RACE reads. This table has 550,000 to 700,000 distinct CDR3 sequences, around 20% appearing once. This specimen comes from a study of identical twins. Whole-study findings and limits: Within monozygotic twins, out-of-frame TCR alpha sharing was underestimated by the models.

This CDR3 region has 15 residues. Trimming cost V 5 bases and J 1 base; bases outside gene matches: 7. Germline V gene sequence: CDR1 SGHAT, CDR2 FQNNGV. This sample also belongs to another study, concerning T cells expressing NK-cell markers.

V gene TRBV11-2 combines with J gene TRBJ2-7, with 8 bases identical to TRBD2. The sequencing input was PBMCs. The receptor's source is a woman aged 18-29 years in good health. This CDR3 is CASSPAGLASYEQYF. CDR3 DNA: TGTGCCAGCAGCCCGGCAGGACTAGCTTCCTACGAGCAGTACTTC.